A selection of T cell receptor beta chains follows, all from one sample in a study of Ad26.COV2.S vaccination and SARS-CoV-2 variants. The repertoire was sequenced with immunoSEQ multiplex PCR; TCRdb's copy has only in-frame clones and lacks some. This table has around 100,000 clones, around 82% appearing once. This sample comprised peripheral blood, obtained after recovery from COVID-19. These receptors were collected from a human donor who had recovered from COVID-19. Each CDR3 is given with its conserved first and last residue. A D gene is named only where the DNA matches it firmly. Only part of the rows carry a size: once, few, many, or a class if the clone is expanded.

clone size: few; J gene: TRBJ2-2; D gene: NA; V gene: TRBV7-9; CDR3 protein: CASREKGGNTGELFF; CDR3 DNA: TGTGCCAGCAGAGAGAAGGGCGGAAACACCGGGGAGCTGTTTTTT
clone size: NA; J gene: TRBJ1-6; D gene: TRBD1; V gene: TRBV19; CDR3 protein: CASSTKGQGLRSPLHF; CDR3 DNA: TGTGCCAGTAGTACCAAAGGACAGGGGTTGCGTTCACCCCTCCACTTT
clone size: NA; J gene: TRBJ1-1; D gene: NA; V gene: TRBV21-1; CDR3 protein: CASSKGGAFF; CDR3 DNA: TGTGCCAGCAGCAAAGGGGGTGCTTTCTTT
clone size: NA; J gene: TRBJ1-2; D gene: TRBD1; V gene: TRBV28; CDR3 protein: CASRGRTGYGYTF; CDR3 DNA: TGTGCCAGCAGGGGACGGACAGGGTATGGCTACACCTTC
clone size: NA; J gene: TRBJ1-2; D gene: NA; V gene: TRBV7-2; CDR3 protein: CASSLTVGYTF; CDR3 DNA: TGTGCCAGCAGCCTTACCGTAGGCTACACCTTC
clone size: NA; J gene: TRBJ1-1; D gene: NA; V gene: TRBV7-3; CDR3 protein: CASSPTGPVNTEAFF; CDR3 DNA: TGTGCCAGCAGCCCTACTGGACCGGTCAACACTGAAGCTTTCTTT
clone size: NA; J gene: TRBJ1-1; D gene: NA; V gene: TRBV5-4; CDR3 protein: CASSFGHGMNTEAFF; CDR3 DNA: TGTGCCAGCAGCTTTGGCCACGGTATGAACACTGAAGCTTTCTTT
clone size: NA; J gene: TRBJ2-2; D gene: NA; V gene: TRBV5-1; CDR3 protein: CASSSVDGNTGELFF; CDR3 DNA: TGCGCCAGCAGTTCCGTCGACGGGAACACCGGGGAGCTGTTTTTT
clone size: NA; J gene: TRBJ2-7; D gene: NA; V gene: TRBV29-1; CDR3 protein: CSVEEVAGWEQYF; CDR3 DNA: TGCAGCGTTGAAGAGGTGGCAGGGTGGGAGCAGTACTTC
clone size: once; J gene: TRBJ2-5; D gene: TRBD1; V gene: TRBV7-7; CDR3 protein: CASSLGRGTGGETQYF; CDR3 DNA: TGTGCCAGCAGCCTAGGGAGGGGGACAGGGGGAGAGACCCAGTACTTC
clone size: NA; J gene: TRBJ1-4; D gene: NA; V gene: TRBV5-1; CDR3 protein: CASSLVGVVGEKLFF; CDR3 DNA: TGCGCCAGCAGCTTGGTAGGGGTGGTTGGTGAAAAACTGTTTTTT
clone size: NA; J gene: TRBJ2-7; D gene: NA; V gene: TRBV14; CDR3 protein: CASSQTWFVGVVYEQYF; CDR3 DNA: TGTGCCAGCAGCCAAACGTGGTTCGTGGGAGTGGTGTACGAGCAGTACTTC
clone size: NA; J gene: TRBJ1-4; D gene: NA; V gene: TRBV7-2; CDR3 protein: CASSPTRANRVTNEKLFF; CDR3 DNA: TGTGCCAGCAGCCCTACGAGAGCGAACAGGGTGACTAATGAAAAACTGTTTTTT
clone size: NA; J gene: TRBJ1-1; D gene: NA; V gene: TRBV9; CDR3 protein: CASSVRGATEAFF; CDR3 DNA: TGTGCCAGCAGCGTCCGGGGTGCTACTGAAGCTTTCTTT
clone size: NA; J gene: TRBJ1-3; D gene: TRBD1; V gene: TRBV19; CDR3 protein: CASSPTGISGNTIYF; CDR3 DNA: TGTGCCAGTAGCCCGACAGGGATCTCTGGAAACACCATATATTTT
clone size: NA; J gene: TRBJ1-2; D gene: TRBD1; V gene: TRBV4-1; CDR3 protein: CASSQETGVNYGYTF; CDR3 DNA: TGCGCCAGCAGCCAAGAGACAGGGGTTAACTATGGCTACACCTTC
clone size: once; J gene: TRBJ1-5; D gene: NA; V gene: TRBV2; CDR3 protein: CASSEGGLQPQHF; CDR3 DNA: TGTGCCAGCAGTGAGGGGGGACTGCAGCCCCAGCATTTT
clone size: NA; J gene: TRBJ2-7; D gene: NA; V gene: TRBV19; CDR3 protein: CASTGPSYEQYF; CDR3 DNA: TGTGCCAGTACAGGCCCGAGTTACGAGCAGTACTTC
clone size: NA; J gene: TRBJ2-6; D gene: NA; V gene: TRBV18; CDR3 protein: CASSPLQAGANVLTF; CDR3 DNA: TGTGCCAGCTCACCACTTCAGGCTGGGGCCAACGTCCTGACTTTC
clone size: NA; J gene: TRBJ2-1; D gene: TRBD2; V gene: TRBV7-2; CDR3 protein: CASSPSGTLPNEQFF; CDR3 DNA: TGTGCCAGCAGCCCTAGCGGGACCCTACCCAATGAGCAGTTCTTC
clone size: NA; J gene: TRBJ2-3; D gene: TRBD2; V gene: TRBV19; CDR3 protein: CASSPTGLAGAQKLDTQYF; CDR3 DNA: TGTGCCAGTAGTCCTACAGGACTAGCGGGAGCCCAAAAATTAGATACGCAGTATTTT
clone size: NA; J gene: TRBJ2-3; D gene: TRBD2; V gene: TRBV27; CDR3 protein: CASSSLTSGADTQYF; CDR3 DNA: TGTGCCAGCAGTTCCCTTACTAGCGGGGCAGATACGCAGTATTTT
clone size: NA; J gene: TRBJ2-7; D gene: NA; V gene: TRBV28; CDR3 protein: CASSLGDTSYEQYF; CDR3 DNA: TGTGCCAGCAGTTTGGGGGACACTTCCTACGAGCAGTACTTC
clone size: NA; J gene: TRBJ1-1; D gene: NA; V gene: TRBV7-9; CDR3 protein: CASSADVQGYGAVEAFF; CDR3 DNA: TGTGCCAGCAGCGCCGACGTTCAGGGGTACGGCGCGGTTGAAGCTTTCTTT
clone size: NA; J gene: TRBJ1-3; D gene: TRBD1; V gene: TRBV7-2; CDR3 protein: CASSPGQARNTIYF; CDR3 DNA: TGTGCCAGCAGCCCGGGACAGGCCCGAAACACCATATATTTT
clone size: once; J gene: TRBJ2-2; D gene: TRBD2; V gene: TRBV11-2; CDR3 protein: CASSSTSGRHTGELFF; CDR3 DNA: TGTGCCAGCAGCTCGACTAGCGGGAGGCACACCGGGGAGCTGTTTTTT
clone size: NA; J gene: TRBJ2-3; D gene: NA; V gene: TRBV5-8; CDR3 protein: CASSLGQGHLDTQYF; CDR3 DNA: TGTGCCAGCAGCTTGGGACAAGGGCATTTGGATACGCAGTATTTT
clone size: NA; J gene: TRBJ2-2; D gene: NA; V gene: TRBV10-1; CDR3 protein: CASSERRVNTGELFF; CDR3 DNA: TGCGCCAGCAGTGAGCGGAGGGTGAACACCGGGGAGCTGTTTTTT
clone size: NA; J gene: TRBJ1-5; D gene: NA; V gene: TRBV28; CDR3 protein: CASISTRRVVGNQPQHF; CDR3 DNA: TGTGCCAGCATCTCGACCCGCAGGGTGGTGGGCAATCAGCCCCAGCATTTT
clone size: NA; J gene: TRBJ2-2; D gene: TRBD2; V gene: TRBV15; CDR3 protein: CATSREAGGTGELFF; CDR3 DNA: TGTGCCACCAGCAGGGAAGCGGGAGGCACCGGGGAGCTGTTTTTT
clone size: NA; J gene: TRBJ2-3; D gene: TRBD2; V gene: TRBV10-1; CDR3 protein: CASSEASGRGTDTQYF; CDR3 DNA: TGCGCCAGCAGTGAGGCTAGCGGCCGTGGGACAGATACGCAGTATTTT
clone size: NA; J gene: TRBJ1-4; D gene: NA; V gene: TRBV3-1/TRBV3-2; CDR3 protein: CASSQKGRNEKLFF; CDR3 DNA: TGTGCCAGCAGCCAAAAAGGCAGGAATGAAAAACTGTTTTTT
clone size: NA; J gene: TRBJ1-4; D gene: TRBD1; V gene: TRBV7-2; CDR3 protein: CASSQDRGRNEKLFF; CDR3 DNA: TGTGCCAGCAGCCAAGACAGGGGGAGGAATGAAAAACTGTTTTTT
clone size: NA; J gene: TRBJ2-4; D gene: TRBD2; V gene: TRBV28; CDR3 protein: CASSLGASGKFIAKNIQYF; CDR3 DNA: TGTGCCAGCAGTTTAGGGGCTAGCGGGAAATTCATAGCCAAAAACATTCAGTACTTC
clone size: NA; J gene: TRBJ2-1; D gene: NA; V gene: TRBV7-3; CDR3 protein: CASSLRAYNEQFF; CDR3 DNA: TGTGCCAGCAGCTTAAGAGCCTACAATGAGCAGTTCTTC
clone size: NA; J gene: TRBJ2-1; D gene: NA; V gene: TRBV10-2; CDR3 protein: CASSALARYNEQFF; CDR3 DNA: TGCGCCAGCAGTGCGCTAGCAAGGTACAATGAGCAGTTCTTC
clone size: NA; J gene: TRBJ1-1; D gene: NA; V gene: TRBV28; CDR3 protein: CASRLSVGQFYTEAFF; CDR3 DNA: TGTGCCAGCAGACTCTCAGTTGGGCAGTTCTACACTGAAGCTTTCTTT
clone size: NA; J gene: TRBJ2-6; D gene: NA; V gene: TRBV4-3; CDR3 protein: CASSGHRPSGANVLTF; CDR3 DNA: TGCGCCAGCAGCGGCCACAGGCCCTCTGGGGCCAACGTCCTGACTTTC
clone size: NA; J gene: TRBJ2-7; D gene: NA; V gene: TRBV7-2; CDR3 protein: CASSPRDYEQYF; CDR3 DNA: TGTGCCAGCAGCCCAAGGGACTACGAGCAGTACTTC
clone size: NA; J gene: TRBJ1-1; D gene: NA; V gene: TRBV12-5; CDR3 protein: CASGSGTFEAFF; CDR3 DNA: TGTGCTAGTGGTTCAGGGACCTTTGAAGCTTTCTTT
clone size: few; J gene: TRBJ1-1; D gene: NA; V gene: TRBV19; CDR3 protein: CASSEAGVGRTDTEAFF; CDR3 DNA: TGTGCCAGTAGTGAGGCAGGGGTAGGACGGACGGACACTGAAGCTTTCTTT
clone size: NA; J gene: TRBJ2-1; D gene: NA; V gene: TRBV13; CDR3 protein: CASSLTPMREQFF; CDR3 DNA: TGTGCCAGCAGCTTAACCCCAATGCGGGAGCAGTTCTTC
clone size: NA; J gene: TRBJ1-5; D gene: NA; V gene: TRBV27; CDR3 protein: CASSLDRTHQPQHF; CDR3 DNA: TGTGCCAGCAGCCTAGACAGGACTCATCAGCCCCAGCATTTT
clone size: few; J gene: TRBJ2-1; D gene: TRBD1; V gene: TRBV5-1; CDR3 protein: CASSYGQGGSNEQFF; CDR3 DNA: TGCGCCAGCAGCTACGGACAGGGTGGTAGCAATGAGCAGTTCTTC
clone size: NA; J gene: TRBJ1-2; D gene: NA; V gene: TRBV28; CDR3 protein: CASSSAGTDGYTF; CDR3 DNA: TGTGCCAGCAGTTCGGCAGGGACGGATGGCTACACCTTC
clone size: NA; J gene: TRBJ1-6; D gene: TRBD1; V gene: TRBV6-1; CDR3 protein: CASSEDRGLRSPLHF; CDR3 DNA: TGTGCCAGCAGTGAGGACAGGGGGCTTCGTTCACCCCTCCACTTT
clone size: few; J gene: TRBJ2-4; D gene: TRBD2; V gene: TRBV28; CDR3 protein: CASSLSRDTWTSGRNIQYF; CDR3 DNA: TGTGCCAGCAGTTTAAGTCGTGACACATGGACTAGCGGGAGAAACATTCAGTACTTC
clone size: NA; J gene: TRBJ2-1; D gene: NA; V gene: TRBV18; CDR3 protein: CASSPPAGSEGHNEQFF; CDR3 DNA: TGTGCCAGCTCACCACCGGCTGGTAGTGAAGGGCACAATGAGCAGTTCTTC